The present TCR beta chain was sequenced within a study of blood T cell repertoires in COVID-19 (dated by TCRdb to 2020 to 2022). Concerning the study at large: Collaborator samples came from the United States, Italy and Spain and covered acute and convalescent phases of COVID-19. The dataset comprised deeply sampled blood TCRbeta repertoires from subjects exposed to, actively infected with, or recovered from COVID-19. The repertoires were released in a freely available public database meant as a resource for research on the immune response to SARS-CoV-2. The sample metadata nearly always contained a de-identified subject ID, COVID-19 status, age in years and sex. Where HLA class I and class II types were available, the types were taken from metadata supplied by the sample provider, not from assay-based typing. Samples came from the ongoing ImmuneRACE study (first 160 participants) plus 1,254 subjects from 6 global collaborators. The material from the prospective study consisted of cDNA or gDNA derived from T cells, B-cell-depleted T cells, or PBMCs. Broader findings and caveats from the paper: The quantity of clinical and demographic metadata differed by source and by participant and was supplied without curation.

TCRbeta CDR3 regions were amplified from genomic DNA by means of the immunoSEQ Assay, a bias-controlled multiplex PCR. In the original analysis: The number of nucleated cells in each sample was estimated by amplification of reference gene primers within the assay. To quantify the absolute abundance of each unique TCRbeta CDR3 rearrangement, sequence reads were collapsed and filtered. Productive Simpson clonality was computed per sample as the square root of Simpson's diversity index over productive rearrangements. In TCRdb, the immuneACCESS table is reduced to in-frame sequences with V and J assigned. These tables do not hold every clone; where another copy was compared, an unresolved V gene accounts for under half, and the others remain unexplained. Clone size and V and J calls were adopted from that table, with D and trimming inferred from the DNA. This sample is represented by roughly 76,000 clones; about 83% of them were singletons. Together, the top ten hold approximately 8% of the sample.

This clone was observed a few times. The specificity of this receptor is unknown. There are no base qualities to consult, and no much larger clone falls within one base. Inclusive of the bounding cysteine and phenylalanine, the CDR3 is 11 residues long. Only the CDR3 region is kept as DNA, spanning 33 bases read in frame from base 1. V loses 9 bases, J loses 4 bases, and the germline ends lie 9 bases apart. Whole blood was collected in K2EDTA tubes by collaborating institutions according to the institutions' own protocols. Collaborator samples were shipped for TCRbeta analysis as frozen whole blood, isolated PBMCs, or DNA extracted from either sample type.

Sequenced sample: peripheral blood. The TCR comes from a man younger than 45 with acute or convalescent COVID-19. Recombination connected TRBV23-1 to TRBJ1-1; no D gene is confidently identified. TRBV23-1 is an open reading frame, and its role is uncertain. DNA sequence: TGCGCCAGGGTTCGGGGCACTGAAGCTTTCTTT. Translated, it gives CARVRGTEAFF.